Below, 21 T cell receptor beta chains from the same sample are listed, as sequenced in a study of response to subunit inactivated influenza vaccine. TCRdb reprocessed the RT-PCR reads via MiXCR and lists one record per CDR3 protein. The repertoire holds 530,000 or so distinct CDR3 sequences, with around 25% as singletons. This sample comprised CD4+ T cells sorted from PBMCs, obtained 4 to 6 days after vaccination. The source is a man in his forties or fifties who received an inactivated influenza vaccine.

This chain uses TRBV7-8 with TRBJ1-4; D is undetermined. Trimming took off 3 bases at V and 8 bases at J, with 10 bases between the two ends. Germline CDR1 SGHVS, CDR2 FQNEAQ. This CDR3 region has 13 residues. The CDR3 reads CASSLVITEKLFF. DNA for the CDR3: TGTGCCAGCAGCTTGGTAATAACCGAAAAACTGTTTTTT.

This clonotype was counted between two and nine times. The chain is built from TRBV5-1 and TRBJ2-7, with D maybe TRBD2 (6 bases). This CDR3 is 13 amino acids long. The V gene lost 5 bases and the J gene lost 2 bases, with 11 bases spanning the gap. Germline CDR1 reads SGHRS; CDR2 reads YFSETQ. CDR3 DNA sequence: TGCGCCAGCAGAGTAGCGGCGGCCTACGAGCAGTACTTC. Translated, it gives CASRVAAAYEQYF.

In its sample, this clonotype was seen a few times. This rearrangement joins TRBV29-1 to TRBJ2-5; D is uncertain. The CDR3 spans 10 residues. Germline CDR1 and CDR2: SQVTM and ANQGSEA. The V end lost 5 bases, the J end lost 3 bases, and 4 bases lay between the germline ends. The DNA of the CDR3 is TGCAGCGTTCTCGAAGAGACCCAGTACTTC. The encoded protein is CSVLEETQYF.

This clonotype was recorded many times. This chain links TRBV5-1 with TRBJ1-5, with 7 bases identical to TRBD1. The J segment lost 4 bases and the V segment lost 0 bases, leaving 4 bases of the junction unmatched. CDR3 length equals 15 residues. From germline, CDR1 is SGHRS and CDR2 YFSETQ. The CDR3 region has the DNA TGCGCCAGCAGCTTGGGACAGGGCTCAAATCAGCCCCAGCATTTT. Protein product: CASSLGQGSNQPQHF.

This sequence joins TRBV10-2 and TRBJ2-4, with a weak D call TRBD2 (5 bases). The CDR3 contains 16 residues. The germline V and J ends were trimmed by 7 bases and 0 bases, with 16 bases remaining between them. Germline-derived CDR1 and CDR2 are WSHSY and SAAADI. The CDR3 reads CASKSGILLAKNIQYF. As DNA, the CDR3 is TGCGCCAGCAAGTCCGGGATCCTTTTAGCCAAAAACATTCAGTACTTC.

This clonotype was seen at least ten times. The J gene is TRBJ2-3, the V gene TRBV24-1, with 10 bases fitting TRBD1. V was clipped by 1 base and J by 5 bases; unmatched bases: 8. CDR1 and CDR2 (germline): KGHDR, SFDVKD. The CDR3 runs to 17 residues. The CDR3 protein is CATSDFGGQGIVDTQYF. CDR3 sequence (DNA): TGTGCCACCAGTGATTTCGGGGGACAGGGGATCGTAGATACGCAGTATTTT.

There are a few counts of this clonotype. The chain couples TRBV6-2 or TRBV6-3 to TRBJ2-7; 7 nucleotides match TRBD1. The V and J ends lost 11 bases and 1 base, in that order; junction bases with no gene match: 8. Per the germline V gene, CDR1 is MNHEY and CDR2 is SVGEGT. The CDR3 has 13 amino acids. In nucleotides, the CDR3 is TGTGCCGGCTCTTCGGGACAGTCCTACGAGCAGTACTTC. Its protein is CAGSSGQSYEQYF.

This clonotype was detected many times. V and J are TRBV4-2 and TRBJ2-1, with TRBD2 identical over 8 bases. The CDR3 extends over 21 amino acids. Losses at the gene ends were 4 bases for V and 0 bases for J; bases not matched to a gene: 20. Per germline, CDR1 LGHNA and CDR2 YNFKEQ. The CDR3 DNA reads TGTGCCAGCAGCCTCGAAGGGAGAAGGGGACTAGGGACGAGCTCCTACAATGAGCAGTTCTTC. Encoded protein: CASSLEGRRGLGTSSYNEQFF.

This clonotype turned up a few times. The chain links TRBV5-1 to TRBJ2-7; a weak D match, TRBD2 (6 bases). From germline, CDR1 is SGHRS and CDR2 YFSETQ. The CDR3 is made up of 15 amino acids. V shed 3 bases and J shed 1 base, with 14 bases lying between them. The CDR3 here is CASSSTASASYEQYF. The CDR3 DNA reads as TGCGCCAGCAGCTCCACGGCTAGCGCATCCTACGAGCAGTACTTC. Looking up the rest from reference TRBV5-1 and TRBJ2-7 gives the full variable domain: KAGVTQTPRYLIKTRGQQVTLSCSPISGHRSVSWYQQTPGQGLQFLFEYFSETQRNKGNFPGRFSGRQFSNSRSEMNVSTLELGDSALYLCASSSTASASYEQYFGPGTRLTVT.

The chain joins TRBV20-1 to TRBJ2-3; a possible D gene is TRBD2 (6 bases). The CDR3 sequence is 16 residues long. V gave up 3 bases and J gave up 1 base, with 17 bases separating them. CDR1 and CDR2 from the germline V gene are DFQATT and SNEGSKA (reference sequence). In DNA form, the CDR3 reads TGCAGTGCTAGGGGGGGATTTATCGCGGGCACAGATACGCAGTATTTT. This gives the protein CSARGGFIAGTDTQYF.

This clonotype was seen repeatedly, ten times or more. This sequence joins TRBV6-5 and TRBJ1-6; unclear D gene. The germline V and J ends were trimmed by 0 bases and 7 bases, with 7 bases remaining between them. CDR1 and CDR2 from the germline V gene are MNHEY and SVGAGI. CDR3 length equals 14 residues. This chain's CDR3 is CASSYSRGNSPLHF. The CDR3 nucleotides read TGTGCCAGCAGTTACTCGAGAGGCAATTCACCCCTCCACTTT.

This clonotype came up a few times. The CDR3 sequence: CASSLLGQGIREQFF. The CDR3 nucleotides read TGTGCCAGCAGCTTGTTGGGACAGGGAATCAGGGAGCAGTTCTTC. The chain joins TRBV5-5 to TRBJ2-1; 9 bases map to TRBD1. There are 15 residues in the CDR3. V shed 1 base, J shed 10 bases, and the junction held 9 bases outside the gene matches. CDR1 is SGHKS, CDR2 YYEKEE, per germline (reference sequence). Filled out from reference TRBV5-5 and TRBJ2-1, the complete variable domain reads DAGVTQSPTHLIKTRGQQVTLRCSPISGHKSVSWYQQVLGQGPQFIFQYYEKEERGRGNFPDRFSARQFPNYSSELNVNALLLGDSALYLCASSLLGQGIREQFFGPGTRLTVL.

The V call is TRBV20-1, the J call TRBJ2-7, with TRBD1 identical over 10 bases. V lost 6 bases to trimming and J lost 6 bases; unmatched junction nucleotides: 11. Per the germline V gene, CDR1 is DFQATT and CDR2 is SNEGSKA (reference sequence). This CDR3 spans 14 amino acids. CDR3 sequence reads: CSAPRDRGLSEQYF. In nucleotides, the CDR3 is TGCAGTGCCCCCCGAGACAGGGGGCTTTCCGAGCAGTACTTC.

This chain links TRBV15 with TRBJ2-2; 10 nucleotides agree with TRBD1. Germline assignment: CDR1 LNHNV and CDR2 YYDKDF (reference sequence). With 3 bases clipped from V and 2 bases from J, the junction kept 3 bases outside the gene matches. The CDR3 spans 16 residues. CDR3 loop: CATSSGQGVNTGELFF. CDR3 in DNA: TGTGCCACCAGCAGTGGACAGGGGGTAAACACCGGGGAGCTGTTTTTT.

The V and J genes are TRBV6-2 or TRBV6-3 and TRBJ1-1; TRBD1 agrees at 7 bases. J gave up 4 bases and V 4 bases, and 9 bases lay outside the gene matches. Looked up from germline, CDR1 is MNHEY and CDR2 is SVGEGT. The CDR3 is 15 amino acids. The chain's CDR3 is CASSSRQGGSTEAFF. As DNA, the CDR3 is TGTGCCAGCAGTTCAAGACAGGGAGGCAGCACTGAAGCTTTCTTT.

This clonotype was counted only a few times. The chain has TRBV6-5 and TRBJ1-6; possible D gene TRBD1, 6 bases. Trimming removed 0 bases at V and 9 bases at J, with 12 bases between. The length of the CDR3 is 15 residues. Germline CDR1 MNHEY, CDR2 SVGAGI. The CDR3: CASSYSMGALSPLHF. The CDR3 DNA reads as TGTGCCAGCAGTTACTCGATGGGGGCCCTTTCACCCCTCCACTTT.

This clonotype occurred a few times. The chain recombines TRBV24-1 with TRBJ2-1; no reliable D call. Per the germline V gene, CDR1 is KGHDR and CDR2 is SFDVKD. V lost 4 bases, J lost 9 bases, and 9 bases lay in between. The CDR3 extends over 12 amino acids. The CDR3 DNA is TGTGCCACCAGTGACCGAAACCTTGAGCAGTTCTTC. Its translation: CATSDRNLEQFF.

This clonotype was recorded many times. The genes are TRBV5-6 and TRBJ2-7; D is unclear. The CDR3 contains 11 residues. Germline V CDR1 and CDR2: SGHDT, YYEEEE. The germline V and J ends were trimmed by 2 bases and 5 bases, with 5 bases remaining between them. CDR3 sequence: CASSLNHEQYF. The CDR3 DNA sequence: TGTGCCAGCAGCTTAAACCACGAGCAGTACTTC.

This clonotype has more than one count but fewer than ten. This chain connects TRBV5-1 to TRBJ2-3; possibly TRBD1 for D (5 bases). CDR3 length: 13 residues. Germline CDR1 reads SGHRS; CDR2 reads YFSETQ. With 4 bases removed from V and 6 bases from J, the gap between germline ends came to 12 bases. The CDR3 spells CASSRLKGDTQYF. CDR3 nucleotide sequence: TGCGCCAGCAGCCGACTTAAGGGGGATACGCAGTATTTT.

The chain carries TRBV29-1 and TRBJ1-1, with D perhaps matching TRBD1 (5 bases). The ends were cut back, 7 bases at V and 8 bases at J, with 20 bases in the middle. In germline, CDR1 is SQVTM, CDR2 ANQGSEA. This CDR3 has 13 residues. DNA for the CDR3: TGCAGCGGGACCAGGGAACAAGGCCTCGAAGCTTTCTTT. Its translation: CSGTREQGLEAFF. Variable domain in full (rest from reference TRBV29-1 and TRBJ1-1): SAVISQKPSRDICQRGTSLTIQCQVDSQVTMMFWYRQQPGQSLTLIATANQGSEATYESGFVIDKFPISRPNLTFSTLTVSNMSPEDSSIYLCSGTREQGLEAFFGQGTRLTVV.

The rearrangement uses TRBV21-1 and TRBJ2-7; the table's D call TRBD1 went unverified against the DNA. TRBV21-1 is a known pseudogene. The CDR3 is 13 amino acids. This chain's CDR3 is CASSRPAPGEQYF. The DNA of the CDR3 is TGTGCCAGCAGCCGCCCTGCTCCGGGGGAGCAGTACTTC.